This T cell receptor (beta chain) was identified in a study of T cell clonality in common variable immunodeficiency. Study outcomes and limitations: Shared TCRbeta clones were fewer between CVID subjects than controls. Authors noted CVID clonality's cause needs subpopulation repertoire sequencing. In common variable immunodeficiency, TCR beta chains reportedly carried fewer deletions and N-nucleotide insertions.

TCRdb's copy holds only in-frame clones and misses some; the assay was immunoSEQ multiplex PCR. Recorded here are about 52,000 clones, none singletons. This clone was recorded a few times. Antigen: not known. Both groups were predominantly of Caucasian heritage. The origin of this receptor is a person aged 18 to 70 in good health. Sequenced material: peripheral blood mononuclear cells.

The covered CDR3 bases are TGTGCCAGTAGTGGGACTTACCAGGCGATCTATGAG. Translation: CASSGTYQAIYE. The CDR3 in full is CASSGTYQAIYEQFF. The V call is TRBV19, the J call TRBJ2-1; D perhaps matches TRBD2 (6 bases). The DNA ends 3 residues before the CDR3 does, and the rest of the CDR3 is filled in from the germline J gene. The germline gives CDR1 LNHDA, CDR2 SQIVND (reference sequence). The CDR3 has 15 residues. Between the trimmed V and J ends, which lost 5 bases and 8 bases, there was a span of 19 bases.